A selection of T cell receptor beta chains follows, all from one sample in a study of blood T cell repertoires in COVID-19. The data were produced by immunoSEQ multiplex PCR, yet TCRdb's version contains in-frame clones alone and is incomplete. The sample has under 200,000 clones, around 84% seen once. Sequencing used peripheral blood. Receptors were obtained from a woman in her sixties or seventies with COVID-19, enrolled during active disease. CDR3s leave out the opening cysteine and the closing phenylalanine or tryptophan.

>TRBV27
ASSSGAQLAGTNNNEQF
>TRBV14
ASSPWAPNTEAF
>TRBV11-2
ASSLDPRYGYT
>TRBV18
ASSPSSLAGVNEQY
>TRBV19
ATLNSQGLSTDTQY
>TRBV6-6
ASTLWDRGDNEQF
>TRBV19
ASSIAADYGYT
>TRBV11-2
ASSGGAAGRHEKLF
>TRBV6-5
ASRVLAGVTDTQY
>TRBV2
ASRGGGPDEKLF
>TRBV19
ASSRGQGSSEQF
>TRBV7-9
ASSRQGYTGELF
>TRBV2
ASRGGRATNEKLF
>TRBV6-4
ASSLSGGQGSTEAF
>TRBV2
ASSVYSGGISGANVLT
>TRBV18
ASSPDRIGGYT
>TRBV7-9
ASSPKRAERNEQF
>TRBV24-1
ATSGPSQGQNTDTQY
>TRBV9
ASSVGLAGGPDTQY
>TRBV29-1
SVEGSGRAVKETQY